The following is a T cell receptor (beta chain) sequence with its context. TCRdb's copy holds only in-frame clones and misses some; the assay was immunoSEQ multiplex PCR. The sample contains hundreds of thousands of clones, just under 95% of which appear only once. The data belong to a study of shared T cell receptors in the human thymus. V was clipped by 4 bases and J by 0 bases; unmatched bases: 6. The CDR3 runs 15 residues. Germline values: CDR1 SGHRS, CDR2 YFSETQ. The TCR originated in a human donor. The chain recombines TRBV5-1 with TRBJ2-7; 8 nucleotides match TRBD1. The material sequenced was thymocytes. Written as DNA, the CDR3 is TGCGCCAGCAGCATCAGGGGGCGTCGCTCCTACGAGCAGTACTTC. Residues: CASSIRGRRSYEQYF. The complete variable domain, with remaining parts taken from reference TRBV5-1 and TRBJ2-7, reads KAGVTQTPRYLIKTRGQQVTLSCSPISGHRSVSWYQQTPGQGLQFLFEYFSETQRNKGNFPGRFSGRQFSNSRSEMNVSTLELGDSALYLCASSIRGRRSYEQYFGPGTRLTVT.